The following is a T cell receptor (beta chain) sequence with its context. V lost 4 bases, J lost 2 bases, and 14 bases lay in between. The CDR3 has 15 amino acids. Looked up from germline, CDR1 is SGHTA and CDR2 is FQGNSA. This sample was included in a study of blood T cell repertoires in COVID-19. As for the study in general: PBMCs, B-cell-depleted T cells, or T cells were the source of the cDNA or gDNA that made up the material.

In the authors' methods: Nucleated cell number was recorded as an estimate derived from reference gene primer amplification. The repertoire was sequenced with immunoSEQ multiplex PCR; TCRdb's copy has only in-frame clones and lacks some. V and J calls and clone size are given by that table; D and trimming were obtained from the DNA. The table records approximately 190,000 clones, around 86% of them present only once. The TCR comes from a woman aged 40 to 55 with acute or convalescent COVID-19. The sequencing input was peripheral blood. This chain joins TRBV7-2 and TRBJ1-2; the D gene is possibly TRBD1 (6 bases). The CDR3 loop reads CASSSRGGANYGYTF. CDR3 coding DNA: TGTGCCAGCAGCTCTCGGGGGGGCGCGAACTATGGCTACACCTTC.